The rows below give T cell receptor beta chains drawn from one sample of a study of shared clonotypes between healthy human individuals. The assay was immunoSEQ multiplex PCR, and TCRdb's table has in-frame clones only and misses some. The table records around 1.4 million clones, around 98.5% of them present only once. Sequenced sample: naive CD4+ T cells sorted from blood. Source of these receptors: a young man in good health. CDR3s leave out the opening cysteine and the closing phenylalanine or tryptophan.

J gene | V gene | CDR3 protein
TRBJ2-2 | TRBV18 | ASSPLAGVPNTGELF
TRBJ2-1 | TRBV15 | ATSREAPSPISYNEQF
TRBJ2-7 | TRBV28 | ASSLSQRTGTYEQY
TRBJ2-3 | TRBV6-1 | ASSERWREGTDTQY
TRBJ1-4 | TRBV10-1 | ASSQATNEKLF
TRBJ2-7 | TRBV5-4 | ASSHRLADPPGEQY
TRBJ1-5 | TRBV7-2 | ASSSLGRAGQPQH
TRBJ2-2 | TRBV29-1 | SVGSGSYTGELF
TRBJ2-3 | TRBV25-1 | ASSEYTGYTDTQY
TRBJ2-1 | TRBV5-1 | ASSFGGRLYNEQF
TRBJ2-5 | TRBV5-1 | ASSSLDTYQETQY
TRBJ2-2 | TRBV5-1 | ASSLVRASGRSNTGELF
TRBJ2-2 | TRBV29-1 | SVVKGNTGELF
TRBJ2-7 | TRBV27 | ASRLRAGLTYEQY
TRBJ2-6 | TRBV6-1 | ASSALTSGRASSGANVLT
TRBJ2-3 | TRBV7-3 | ASSYSGTTDTQY
TRBJ1-5 | TRBV15 | ATSRDLEEPQH
TRBJ1-5 | TRBV2 | ASSPRGADQPQH
TRBJ1-2 | TRBV19 | ASSIPTGTVYGYT
TRBJ1-4 | TRBV27 | ASSSLFALGEKLF
TRBJ1-2 | TRBV19 | ASSPTGSNGYT
TRBJ2-7 | TRBV5-1 | ASSTGTSTSYEQY
TRBJ2-7 | TRBV30 | AWSVPSGTYEQY
TRBJ2-3 | TRBV30 | AWSSGVTDTQY
TRBJ2-7 | TRBV7-3 | ASSLMASSYEQY
TRBJ1-1 | TRBV11-2 | ASSLGWVRNTEAF
TRBJ2-7 | TRBV7-9 | ASSSLYEQY
TRBJ2-7 | TRBV18 | ASSPGDPYEQY
TRBJ2-7 | TRBV5-1 | ASSLVSFYEQY
TRBJ2-3 | TRBV15 | ATSRDRGTDTQY
TRBJ1-1 | TRBV9 | ASSVGLDRVNTEAF
TRBJ2-1 | TRBV6-1 | ASSEAPGQGSSLYNEQF
TRBJ1-1 | TRBV5-4 | ASSLGDRGGTEAF
TRBJ2-7 | TRBV28 | ASSLRTSGIPTKEQY
TRBJ1-5 | TRBV6-4 | ASKDGDQPQH